This entry concerns a single T cell receptor beta chain. Its antigen remains unknown. Assay used: immunoSEQ multiplex PCR; TCRdb lists only in-frame clones, some missing. The sample consists of roughly 380,000 clones, 96% of them appearing once. The data belong to a study of shared clonotypes between healthy human individuals. The V and J ends lost 3 bases and 7 bases, in that order; junction bases with no gene match: 5. The length of the CDR3 is 15 residues. CDR1 and CDR2 (germline): KGHSH, LQKENI. All of the donors resided in Nashville, Tennessee, and each was a Caucasian adult. Findings and limits, study-wide: Limitation of the genetic and exposure-history diversity represented came from the few donors. The rarefaction results pointed to incomplete sorted-subset sequencing despite large depth.

The source of this sequence is a man in his thirties or forties in good health. The source material was memory CD8+ T cells sorted from blood. Subset here: CD45RO+ cells pooled with CCR7-negative TemRA cells. This chain uses TRBV18 with TRBJ2-2, with 10 bases aligning to TRBD2. CDR3 bases: TGTGCCAGCTCACCGCTAGCGGGAGCGAACGGGGAGCTGTTTTTT. The encoded protein is CASSPLAGANGELFF.